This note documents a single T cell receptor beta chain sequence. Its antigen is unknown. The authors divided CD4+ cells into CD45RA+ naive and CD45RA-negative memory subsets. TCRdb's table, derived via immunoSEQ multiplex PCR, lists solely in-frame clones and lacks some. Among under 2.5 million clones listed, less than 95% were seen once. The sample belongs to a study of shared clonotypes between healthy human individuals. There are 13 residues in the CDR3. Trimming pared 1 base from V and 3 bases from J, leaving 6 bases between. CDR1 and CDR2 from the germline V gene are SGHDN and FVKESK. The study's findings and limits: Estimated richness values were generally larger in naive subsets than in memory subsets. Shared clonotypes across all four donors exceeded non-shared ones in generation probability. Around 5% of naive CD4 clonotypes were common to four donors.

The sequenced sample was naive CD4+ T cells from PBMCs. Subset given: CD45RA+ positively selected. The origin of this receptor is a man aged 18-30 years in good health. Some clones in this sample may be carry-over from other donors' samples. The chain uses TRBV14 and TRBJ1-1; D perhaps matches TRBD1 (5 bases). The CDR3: CASSQARDTEAFF. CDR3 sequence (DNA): TGTGCCAGCAGCCAAGCCAGGGACACTGAAGCTTTCTTT.